These T cell receptor beta chains were read from a single sample in a study of blood T cell repertoires in COVID-19. The repertoire was sequenced with immunoSEQ multiplex PCR; TCRdb's copy has only in-frame clones and lacks some. The sample lists fewer than 300,000 clones; approximately 82% were seen once. Sequenced sample: peripheral blood. The receptors stem from a woman aged 18 to 35 with acute or convalescent COVID-19. Each CDR3 is given with its conserved first and last residue. The D gene is left open where the match is weak. Expanded clones are given a class, and other clones once, few, many or no size at all.

once	TRBV2	TRBJ1-2	TRBD1	TGTGCCACCGGGGGGGCCGGACAGGCCGCCTATGGCTACACCTTC	CATGGAGQAAYGYTF
NA	TRBV27	TRBJ2-5	NA	TGTGCCAGCAGTTTAAGGGGGGGTTTGGCCCAAGAGACCCAGTACTTC	CASSLRGGLAQETQYF
NA	TRBV7-9	TRBJ1-1	NA	TGTGCCAGCAGCGTCTTTCCAGGGAACATGAACACTGAAGCTTTCTTT	CASSVFPGNMNTEAFF
NA	TRBV7-2	TRBJ1-2	NA	TGTGCCAGCAGCTTCCCCCGGTTAGCTAACTATGGCTACACCTTC	CASSFPRLANYGYTF
NA	TRBV12-5	TRBJ1-2	NA	TGTGCTAGTGGTTTGGTATCTTTGGGCTACACCTTC	CASGLVSLGYTF
few	TRBV30	TRBJ2-3	TRBD2	TGTGCCTGGAGGGGTAGCGGGAGCACAGATACGCAGTATTTT	CAWRGSGSTDTQYF
few	TRBV11-2	TRBJ2-1	TRBD2	TGTGCCAGCAGCTGGGGGACTAGCGGGAGGCTTTACAATGAGCAGTTCTTC	CASSWGTSGRLYNEQFF
NA	TRBV9	TRBJ2-1	NA	TGTGCCAGCAGCGTAGTAACTTCTTACAATGAGCAGTTCTTC	CASSVVTSYNEQFF
NA	TRBV5-5	TRBJ2-7	TRBD1	TGTGCCAGCAGCGCGACAGGGGGCGGGTTGGAGCAGTACTTC	CASSATGGGLEQYF
NA	TRBV5-1	TRBJ2-5	TRBD2	TGCGCCAGCAGCATCGGGACTAGCGGTGGCGAGACCCAGTACTTC	CASSIGTSGGETQYF
NA	TRBV7-2	TRBJ1-2	NA	TGTGCCAGCAGCTTATCCCAGGCAATAGCTAACTATGGCTACACCTTC	CASSLSQAIANYGYTF
NA	TRBV5-1	TRBJ2-1	NA	TGCGCCAGCAGCCCGCCCCGCACTAGCAATGAGCAGTTCTTC	CASSPPRTSNEQFF
NA	TRBV5-1	TRBJ2-7	TRBD1	TGCGCCAGCAGCGTCCTTAGGGACAGGGACTACGAGCAGTACTTC	CASSVLRDRDYEQYF
NA	TRBV5-8	TRBJ1-5	NA	TGTGCCAGCAGCGATACAGGGTTAAGCAATCAGCCCCAGCATTTT	CASSDTGLSNQPQHF
NA	TRBV4-3	TRBJ2-3	TRBD2	TGCGCCAGCAGCCAAGACCCGGGAGGGCCGGGCACAGATACGCAGTATTTT	CASSQDPGGPGTDTQYF
NA	TRBV5-8	TRBJ1-5	NA	TGTGCCAGCAGCTTGGCGGGGGGCGCGCGGCAGCCCCAGCATTTT	CASSLAGGARQPQHF
once	TRBV27	TRBJ1-1	NA	TGTGCCAGCAGTTTATCGGGTCACAGGAACACTGAAGCTTTCTTT	CASSLSGHRNTEAFF
few	TRBV7-9	TRBJ2-7	NA	TGTGCCAGCAGCTCTCTCTCCTACGAGCAGTACTTC	CASSSLSYEQYF
few	TRBV6-1	TRBJ1-2	NA	TGTGCCAGCAGTGAAGCGGCAGACTATGGCTACACCTTC	CASSEAADYGYTF
NA	TRBV3-1/TRBV3-2	TRBJ1-1	NA	TGTGCCAGCAGCCCTAGGGGGAACACTGAAGCTTTCTTT	CASSPRGNTEAFF
NA	TRBV4-2	TRBJ2-7	NA	TGTGCCAGCAGCCAAGCCCCTAGTTCCTACGAGCAGTACTTC	CASSQAPSSYEQYF
NA	TRBV11-3	TRBJ2-7	TRBD1	TGTGCCAGCAGCGCAACCGGGACAGGGGGCGACGAGCAGTACTTC	CASSATGTGGDEQYF
NA	TRBV3-1/TRBV3-2	TRBJ1-6	TRBD1	TGTGCCAGCAGCCAAGTCCCGGGACAGGGGGCGAATTCACCCCTCCACTTT	CASSQVPGQGANSPLHF
once	TRBV6-4	TRBJ2-2	TRBD1	TGTGCCAGCAGTGAATGGACAGGGTCCGGGGAGCTGTTTTTT	CASSEWTGSGELFF
few	TRBV10-2	TRBJ1-2	NA	TGCGCCAGCAGTGAGTCGTCAGGGGTCTGGTATGGCTACACCTTC	CASSESSGVWYGYTF
NA	TRBV7-8	TRBJ1-2	TRBD1	TGTGCCAGCAGCTTAGGGGCAGGGGGACGGGACTATGGCTACACCTTC	CASSLGAGGRDYGYTF
NA	TRBV5-6	TRBJ1-3	TRBD1	TGTGCCAGCAGCTTGAGGGGGCCTGGAAACACCATATATTTT	CASSLRGPGNTIYF
NA	TRBV9	TRBJ2-2	NA	TGTGCCAGCAGCCCCCTCGTCGGGGCGAACACCGGGGAGCTGTTTTTT	CASSPLVGANTGELFF
NA	TRBV12-3/TRBV12-4	TRBJ2-1	NA	TGTGCCAGCAATCCGGGACTGAGTGGTGAGCAGTTCTTC	CASNPGLSGEQFF
NA	TRBV25-1	TRBJ2-1	TRBD2	TGTGCCAGCAGTGGGGGACTAGGGATCGATGAGCAGTTCTTC	CASSGGLGIDEQFF
NA	TRBV4-1	TRBJ2-7	TRBD2	TGCGCCAGCAGCCAGGGTACTGGACTAGCGGGACACTACGAGCAGTACTTC	CASSQGTGLAGHYEQYF
NA	TRBV19	TRBJ2-5	TRBD2	TGTGCCAGTAGTGTCTCCCAAGGACTAGCGGGGCAAGAGACCCAGTACTTC	CASSVSQGLAGQETQYF
NA	TRBV5-1	TRBJ2-1	NA	TGCGCCAGCAGCGTGTCGGGAGACTCCTACAATGAGCAGTTCTTC	CASSVSGDSYNEQFF
NA	TRBV28	TRBJ1-2	TRBD1	TGTGCCAGCAGTTTAATAGGGACAGGGGAGCATGGCTACACCTTC	CASSLIGTGEHGYTF
NA	TRBV19	TRBJ2-1	TRBD2	TGTGCCAGTAGCTCCACACGGGCGCGGGAGTACAATGAGCAGTTCTTC	CASSSTRAREYNEQFF
few	TRBV4-2	TRBJ1-2	NA	TGTGCCAGCAGCCAAGTAGGAGTTGACTATGGCTACACCTTC	CASSQVGVDYGYTF
few	TRBV20-1	TRBJ2-7	TRBD2	TGCAGTGCTAGTCCTAGCGGGGCTTACGAGCAGTACTTC	CSASPSGAYEQYF
NA	TRBV25-1	TRBJ1-1	NA	TGTGCCAGCAGTGAATATTTCCCAGGGGTAGAGAACACTGAAGCTTTCTTT	CASSEYFPGVENTEAFF
few	TRBV10-2	TRBJ2-1	TRBD2	TGCGCCAGCAGCGGCGGGAGTTCAATCCCCACGATGGAATACAATGAGCAGTTCTTC	CASSGGSSIPTMEYNEQFF
NA	TRBV18	TRBJ2-1	NA	TGTGCCAGCTCACCACGGGGGGAGGTCTACAATGAGCAGTTCTTC	CASSPRGEVYNEQFF
few	TRBV7-2	TRBJ1-5	NA	TGTGCCAGCAGCTTAAGCGGGGTTGAACAGCCCCAGCATTTT	CASSLSGVEQPQHF
once	TRBV6-1	TRBJ2-3	NA	TGTGCCAGCAGTGAAGGGGCCTGGGATACGCAGTATTTT	CASSEGAWDTQYF
NA	TRBV7-9	TRBJ1-1	NA	TGTGCCAGCCTCGGACAGAAGAACACTGAAGCTTTCTTT	CASLGQKNTEAFF
NA	TRBV6-2/TRBV6-3	TRBJ2-6	TRBD2	TGTGCCAGCAGTTACCCGACTAGCGGAAGCTCCTGGGCCAACGTCCTGACTTTC	CASSYPTSGSSWANVLTF
NA	TRBV2	TRBJ2-7	NA	TGTGCCAGCAGTGAAGCGCTAGGGGTCCGATACGAGCAGTACTTC	CASSEALGVRYEQYF
NA	TRBV11-3	TRBJ2-5	NA	TGTGCCAGCAGCCTAGGGACCGGGATCGGGGAGACCCAGTACTTC	CASSLGTGIGETQYF
NA	TRBV11-2	TRBJ1-2	TRBD1	TGTGCCAGCAGCTTACTCCAGGGGGCTCCCCCCTATGGCTACACCTTC	CASSLLQGAPPYGYTF
NA	TRBV7-9	TRBJ2-2	TRBD1	TGTGCCAGCAGCGGGGGACAGGCCCCCGGGGAGCTGTTTTTT	CASSGGQAPGELFF
once	TRBV5-1	TRBJ2-5	TRBD2	TGCGCCAGCAGCTTGGCCGGCCTAGCGGGATTGGAGACCCAGTACTTC	CASSLAGLAGLETQYF
NA	TRBV20-1	TRBJ1-2	TRBD1	TGCAGTGGGGGCAGGGGGCATGGCTACACCTTC	CSGGRGHGYTF
NA	TRBV28	TRBJ1-5	NA	TGTGCCAGCAGCCCTACCTCAGTTAGCGATCAGCCCCAGCATTTT	CASSPTSVSDQPQHF
NA	TRBV12-3/TRBV12-4	TRBJ2-5	NA	TGTGCCAGCAGCCGACTCGGAGAGACCCAGTACTTC	CASSRLGETQYF
NA	TRBV7-2	TRBJ2-5	NA	TGTGCCAGCAGCCCTAGAGCGGCAAAAGAGACCCAGTACTTC	CASSPRAAKETQYF
NA	TRBV19	TRBJ2-2	NA	TGTGCCAGTACCCGAGGAACAAACACCGGGGAGCTGTTTTTT	CASTRGTNTGELFF
many	TRBV6-6	TRBJ1-2	TRBD1	TGTGCCAGCAGTTCGGGGACAGGGCTTCCGCGTGGCTACACCTTC	CASSSGTGLPRGYTF
NA	TRBV5-1	TRBJ2-3	TRBD1	TGCGCCAGCAGCCGGACAGGGGGCGCAGATACGCAGTATTTT	CASSRTGGADTQYF
few	TRBV24-1	TRBJ2-1	NA	TGTGCCACCAGTGATTCGGTGACCGCGGGACGGAATGAGCAGTTCTTC	CATSDSVTAGRNEQFF
NA	TRBV6-5	TRBJ1-1	NA	TGTGCCAGCAGTTACCCGGCGGGCACTGAAGCTTTCTTT	CASSYPAGTEAFF
NA	TRBV30	TRBJ1-4	NA	TGTGCCTGGGGGAGGGCAGCGACGACAACTAATGAAAAACTGTTTTTT	CAWGRAATTTNEKLFF
NA	TRBV6-6	TRBJ1-6	NA	TGTGCCAGCAGTTTACAGGGCTCCAATTCACCCCTCCACTTT	CASSLQGSNSPLHF